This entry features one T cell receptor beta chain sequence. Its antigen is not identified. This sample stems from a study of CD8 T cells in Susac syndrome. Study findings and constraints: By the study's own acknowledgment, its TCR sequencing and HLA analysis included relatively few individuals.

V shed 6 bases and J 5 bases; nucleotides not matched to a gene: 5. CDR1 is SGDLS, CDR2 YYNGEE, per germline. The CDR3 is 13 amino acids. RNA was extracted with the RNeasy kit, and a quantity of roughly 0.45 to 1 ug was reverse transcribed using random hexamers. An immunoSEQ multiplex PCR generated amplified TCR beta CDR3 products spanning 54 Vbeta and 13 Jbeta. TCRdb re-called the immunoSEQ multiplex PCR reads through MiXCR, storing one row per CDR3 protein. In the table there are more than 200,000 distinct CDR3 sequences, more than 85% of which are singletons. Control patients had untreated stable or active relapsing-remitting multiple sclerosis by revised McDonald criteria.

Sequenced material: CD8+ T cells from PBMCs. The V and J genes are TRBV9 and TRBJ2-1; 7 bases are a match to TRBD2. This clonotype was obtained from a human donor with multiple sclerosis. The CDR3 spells CASTPGTNNEQFF. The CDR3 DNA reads TGTGCCAGCACACCCGGGACTAACAATGAGCAGTTCTTC.